The entry below describes one T cell receptor beta chain. Researchers ran the PCR with 60 Vbeta and 13 Jbeta primers. Sequencing used immunoSEQ multiplex PCR; TCRdb keeps in-frame clones, though not all of them. The repertoire has 160,000 or so clones, 65% to 85% of them found once; the top ten carry 7%. These data are taken from a study of cytomegalovirus exposure and HLA in healthy donors. This CDR3 has 15 residues. Between the trimmed V and J ends, which lost 4 bases and 1 base, there was a span of 13 bases. Per germline, CDR1 SGHDN and CDR2 FVKESK. The TCR sequence derives from a woman in her 30s in good health and CMV-seropositive. Material for sequencing was PBMCs. The chain uses TRBV14 and TRBJ1-1; D remains unclear. CDR3 sequence: CASSRPRGENTEAFF. CDR3 DNA sequence: TGTGCCAGCAGCCGCCCGCGGGGAGAGAACACTGAAGCTTTCTTT.